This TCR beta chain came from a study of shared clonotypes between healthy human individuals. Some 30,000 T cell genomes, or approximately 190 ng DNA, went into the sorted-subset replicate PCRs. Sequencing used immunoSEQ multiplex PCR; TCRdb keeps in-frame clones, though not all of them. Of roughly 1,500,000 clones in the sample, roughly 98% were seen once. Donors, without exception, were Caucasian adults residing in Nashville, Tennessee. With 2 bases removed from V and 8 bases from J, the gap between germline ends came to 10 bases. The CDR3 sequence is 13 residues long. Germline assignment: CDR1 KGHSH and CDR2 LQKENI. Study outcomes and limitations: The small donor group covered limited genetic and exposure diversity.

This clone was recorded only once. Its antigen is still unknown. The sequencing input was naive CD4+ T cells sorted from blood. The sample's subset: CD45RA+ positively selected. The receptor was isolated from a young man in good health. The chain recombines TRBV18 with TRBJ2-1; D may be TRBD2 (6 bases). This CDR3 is CASSPFGGDEQFF. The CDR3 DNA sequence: TGTGCCAGCTCACCATTCGGGGGAGATGAGCAGTTCTTC. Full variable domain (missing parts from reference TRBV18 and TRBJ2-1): NAGVMQNPRHLVRRRGQEARLRCSPMKGHSHVYWYRQLPEEGLKFMVYLQKENIIDESGMPKERFSAEFPKEGPSILRIQQVVRGDSAAYFCASSPFGGDEQFFGPGTRLTVL.